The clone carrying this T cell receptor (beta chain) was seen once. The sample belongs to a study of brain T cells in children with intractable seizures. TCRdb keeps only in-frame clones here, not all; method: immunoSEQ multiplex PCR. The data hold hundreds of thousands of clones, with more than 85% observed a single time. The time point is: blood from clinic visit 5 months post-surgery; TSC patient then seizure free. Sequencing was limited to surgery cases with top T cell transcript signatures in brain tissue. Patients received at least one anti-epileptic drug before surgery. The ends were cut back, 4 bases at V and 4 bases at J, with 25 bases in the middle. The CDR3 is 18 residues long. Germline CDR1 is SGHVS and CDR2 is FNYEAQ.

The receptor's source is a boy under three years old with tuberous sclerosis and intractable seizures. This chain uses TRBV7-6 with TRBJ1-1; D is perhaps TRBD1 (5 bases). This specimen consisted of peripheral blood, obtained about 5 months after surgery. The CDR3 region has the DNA TGTGCCAGCAGCTCACCGACAGAGGCTAAACTGTGGGGCACTGAAGCTTTCTTT. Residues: CASSSPTEAKLWGTEAFF.